These 16 T cell receptor beta chains came from one sample sequenced in a study of cytomegalovirus exposure and HLA in healthy donors. Both 60 Vbeta primers and 13 Jbeta primers went into the PCR. Method: immunoSEQ multiplex PCR; TCRdb's copy keeps in-frame clones and lacks some. In the table there are fewer than 250,000 clones, 70% to 75% of which are singletons. The sequenced material came from PBMCs. The receptors come from a woman in her 30s in good health and CMV-seropositive.

The CDR3 reads CASSLFSGDEQYF. As DNA, the CDR3 is TGTGCCAGCAGTTTATTCTCGGGAGACGAGCAGTACTTC. The rearrangement uses TRBV27 and TRBJ2-7, with D perhaps matching TRBD2 (6 bases). The CDR3 has 13 amino acids. CDR1 and CDR2 from the germline V gene are MNHEY and SMNVEV (reference sequence). V lost 1 base and J 5 bases, leaving 9 bases between the germline ends.

This rearrangement joins TRBV28 to TRBJ2-3, with TRBD2 matching over 12 bases. The CDR3 extends over 17 amino acids. V shed 5 bases, J shed 8 bases, and the junction held 14 bases outside the gene matches. Germline V lookup: CDR1 MDHEN, CDR2 SYDVKM. CDR3 sequence (DNA): TGTGCCAGCAGTCGACGCGCCCTAGCGGGAGGGAGGGGTACGCAGTATTTT. Its protein is CASSRRALAGGRGTQYF.

CDR3 DNA sequence: TGTGCCAGTAGTACGGGACTCGGAGAGGATACGCAGTATTTT. Protein sequence: CASSTGLGEDTQYF. The V call is TRBV19, the J call TRBJ2-3, with a tentative D call TRBD2 (6 bases). The germline V and J ends were trimmed by 4 bases and 6 bases, with 14 bases remaining between them. CDR1 is LNHDA and CDR2 is SQIVND in the germline V gene (reference sequence). This CDR3 spans 14 amino acids.

This rearrangement joins TRBV12-2 to TRBJ2-7; whether TRBD1, the table's D call, matches the DNA was not checked. TRBV12-2 counts as a pseudogene. This CDR3 is built from 13 residues. The CDR3: CASRLDRVNEQYF. The CDR3 region has the DNA TGTGCAAGTCGCTTAGACAGGGTCAACGAGCAGTACTTC.

The chain employs TRBV11-2 and TRBJ2-2, with 9 bases that match TRBD1. Germline assignment: CDR1 SGHAT and CDR2 FQNNGV. Trimming at V came to 4 bases and at J to 4 bases, leaving 7 bases not matched to a gene. This CDR3 region has 16 residues. This CDR3 is CASSSYRGRFTGELFF. CDR3 DNA sequence: TGTGCCAGCAGCTCTTACAGGGGGCGGTTCACCGGGGAGCTGTTTTTT.

This clone was seen more than once but under ten times. V is TRBV27 and J is TRBJ1-4, with a weak D call TRBD1 (5 bases). From germline, CDR1 is MNHEY and CDR2 SMNVEV (reference sequence). Trimming cost V 8 bases and J 7 bases, with 8 bases left between them. This CDR3 has 11 residues. The CDR3 nucleotides read TGTGCCAGCGGGAGGGGTGAAAAACTGTTTTTT. It yields the protein CASGRGEKLFF.

This chain connects TRBV30 to TRBJ2-2; D might be TRBD2 (5 bases). This CDR3 has 15 residues. CDR1 and CDR2 (germline): GTSNPN, SVGIG (reference sequence). V gave up 0 bases and J gave up 3 bases, with 11 bases separating them. The CDR3 DNA sequence: TGTGCCTGGAGTGTAGGGAGTCGGTACACCGGGGAGCTGTTTTTT. This sequence encodes CAWSVGSRYTGELFF.

This chain joins TRBV7-8 and TRBJ2-5; 7 positions agree with TRBD2. The J call is doubtful: the DNA matches TRBJ2-7 better. Germline CDR1 reads SGHVS; CDR2 reads FQNEAQ. The CDR3 is made up of 15 amino acids. The CDR3 nucleotides are TGTGCCAGCAGCTTAAGGGGCGGGAGAATCTACGAGCAGTACTTC. It specifies CASSLRGGRIYEQYF.

This clone was picked up a small number of times. This chain connects TRBV7-9 to TRBJ2-5; tentative D call: TRBD2 (6 bases). V shed 5 bases and J shed 2 bases, with 15 bases lying between them. Germline V gene data show CDR1 as SEHNR and CDR2 as FQNEAQ (reference sequence). The CDR3 totals 15 residues. CDR3 in DNA: TGTGCCAGCAGCGACGGGACTTCCCTACAAGAGACCCAGTACTTC. It translates to CASSDGTSLQETQYF.

V is TRBV9 and J is TRBJ2-7; the D is unclear. V was shortened by 0 bases and J by 2 bases, with 12 bases between the two germline ends. CDR1 is SGDLS, CDR2 YYNGEE, per germline. The length of the CDR3 is 15 residues. CDR3 in DNA: TGTGCCAGCAGCGTAGCCGTTCAGGCTACCTACGAGCAGTACTTC. Protein product: CASSVAVQATYEQYF.

In this sample, this clone turned up once. The gene calls are TRBV11-2 and TRBJ2-3; D is possibly TRBD2 (5 bases). CDR3 length: 17 amino acids. Looked up from germline, CDR1 is SGHAT and CDR2 is FQNNGV. V was trimmed by 1 base and J by 3 bases, leaving 17 bases between them. The CDR3 loop reads CASSLGESLLSTDTQYF. CDR3 sequence (DNA): TGTGCCAGCAGCTTAGGGGAGAGCCTTTTATCGACAGATACGCAGTATTTT.

The rearrangement joins TRBV5-6 to TRBJ2-1; 10 bases align to TRBD1. Per germline, CDR1 SGHDT and CDR2 YYEEEE. J gave up 0 bases and V 3 bases, and 6 bases lay outside the gene matches. The CDR3 is made up of 17 amino acids. CDR3: CASSSDRGPSSYNEQFF. For the CDR3, the DNA is TGTGCCAGCAGCTCCGACAGGGGGCCAAGCTCCTACAATGAGCAGTTCTTC. Using reference TRBV5-6 and TRBJ2-1 for the parts outside the CDR3, the full variable domain is DAGVTQSPTHLIKTRGQQVTLRCSPKSGHDTVSWYQQALGQGPQFIFQYYEEEERQRGNFPDRFSGHQFPNYSSELNVNALLLGDSALYLCASSSDRGPSSYNEQFFGPGTRLTVL.

The CDR3 DNA sequence: TGTGCCAGCAGTTATAAGGGGGCTGACTATGGCTACACCTTC. Protein sequence: CASSYKGADYGYTF. The J gene is TRBJ1-2, the V gene TRBV6-5, with 7 positions matching TRBD1. Germline V gene sequence: CDR1 MNHEY, CDR2 SVGAGI. J was trimmed by 3 bases and V by 3 bases; bases with no gene match: 4. The CDR3 totals 14 residues.

V is TRBV27 and J is TRBJ2-7; D is unclear. This CDR3 has 14 amino acids. V lost 5 bases and J 0 bases, leaving 11 bases between the germline ends. CDR1 is MNHEY and CDR2 is SMNVEV in the germline V gene (reference sequence). DNA for the CDR3: TGTGCCAGCAGTGAGACATTGAACTCCTACGAGCAGTACTTC. Protein product: CASSETLNSYEQYF.

This chain connects TRBV21-1 to TRBJ2-7; the table gives TRBD1 as D, unverified against the DNA. TRBV21-1 counts as a pseudogene. The CDR3 runs to 14 residues. The DNA of the CDR3 is TGTGCCAGCAGCGTCCGGGACAGGGTGAACGAGCAGTACTTC. Protein: CASSVRDRVNEQYF.

This sequence joins TRBV11-2 and TRBJ2-5, with 7 bases fitting TRBD2. V lost 5 bases, J lost 2 bases, and 5 bases stayed unmatched. The CDR3 sequence is 14 residues long. CDR1 is SGHAT, CDR2 FQNNGV, per germline. DNA of the CDR3: TGTGCCAGCAGCCCAACGGGGGGACAAGAGACCCAGTACTTC. Encoded protein: CASSPTGGQETQYF.